This TCR beta chain was profiled in a study of glioma-infiltrating T cells after dendritic cell vaccination. The study, taken as a whole, reports: Patients with more pretreatment TILs had longer time to progression and survival.

Repertoires were generated with immunoSEQ multiplex PCR, while TCRdb's copy carries only in-frame clones and drops some. The table has about 25,000 clones, over 85% seen once; the top ten hold 2.5% to 3%. Time point here: after dendritic cell vaccination, including at tumor progression/relapse. Only patients with spare fresh-frozen tumor and over two years of follow-up were included. The CDR3 spans 17 residues. Trimming at V came to 4 bases and at J to 0 bases, leaving 8 bases not matched to a gene. The V gene's germline CDR1 is SGHTS and CDR2 YDEGEE. Comment on this clone: Its antigen is not known.

The sample was blood, taken after dendritic cell vaccination. This receptor was identified in a human donor with glioblastoma. The chain uses TRBV5-8 and TRBJ1-1, with TRBD1 identical over 11 bases. The chain's CDR3 is CASSPGTGGLLNTEAFF. DNA of the CDR3: TGTGCCAGCAGCCCCGGGACAGGGGGACTATTGAACACTGAAGCTTTCTTT.